This record looks at one T cell receptor beta chain sequence and its context. The antigen this receptor binds is unknown. No much larger clonotype is one base removed from it; base qualities were not supplied. The germline V gene gives CDR1 as KGHSH and CDR2 as LQKENI. Trimming costs V 2 bases and J 0 bases, and their ends lie 10 bases apart. Counted from cysteine to phenylalanine, this CDR3 has 16 amino acids. Only the CDR3 DNA is retained, 48 bases long and in frame from the first base. RNA was extracted using the RNeasy kit, and about 0.5 to 1 ug of the RNA was reverse transcribed with random hexamers. TCR beta CDR3 regions were amplified with the immunoSEQ multiplex PCR assay covering 54 Vbeta and 13 Jbeta segments. To correct PCR amplification bias, a synthetic template baseline was used for both primer optimization and computational correction. The published analysis was carried out like this. Reads were assigned to V, D and J genes according to IMGT and analyzed in immunoSEQ Analyzer, with only productive sequences retained. Clonality was computed as one minus Shannon entropy normalized by log2 of the number of productive unique sequences. Public and private clones were assessed among the 100 most prevalent clones of each patient and control. A clone was defined as Susac-specific if it was absent from the healthy and MS cohorts, from about a thousand published viral clones and from other ImmuneACCESS disease sequences. The public reads were run again by TCRdb, first through fastp at Q25 and then through MiXCR, and only productive beta chains were kept. For every CDR3 protein sequence, its rows merge into one entry that carries the most common genes and DNA. The V and J calls shown here were made by TCRdb, not taken from the authors' results. The sample table records approximately 150,000 distinct CDR3 sequences; about 91% of these occur just once. The leading ten clones occupy around 0.075% of the sample.

This specimen comes from a study of CD8 T cells in Susac syndrome (dated 2019 in TCRdb). Turning to the overall study: The study used repertoire sequencing to test whether antigen drove CD8+ T cell activation and differentiation in Susac syndrome. Overall study outcomes, separate from this receptor: The study acknowledged that relatively few individuals were included in the TCR sequencing and HLA analysis.

Peripheral blood CD8+ and CD4+ T cells from healthy donors, Susac syndrome patients and multiple sclerosis patients were profiled by high-throughput TCR beta sequencing. Healthy donors were included as age- and sex-matched controls. Bulk CD8+ and CD4+ T cells were purified by magnetic negative isolation, whereas CD8+ TEMRA cells were enriched by FACS. Blood was collected in EDTA tubes and processed within 24 hours, with PBMCs isolated through density gradient centrifugation. PBMCs destined for TCR sequencing were cryopreserved in liquid nitrogen and later thawed in a 37 °C water bath. The sorted or isolated CD4+, CD8+ and CD8+ TEMRA cells reached a purity of at least 90%.

The rearrangement combines TRBV18 with TRBJ1-4; a weak D assignment points to TRBD1 (5 bases agree). This TCR came from a human donor in good health. Sequencing was performed on CD4+ T cells from PBMCs. Here the CDR3 is given as CASSPTGTATNEKLFF. The nucleotide sequence is given as TGTGCCAGCTCACCAACGGGGACTGCAACTAATGAAAAACTGTTTTTT.